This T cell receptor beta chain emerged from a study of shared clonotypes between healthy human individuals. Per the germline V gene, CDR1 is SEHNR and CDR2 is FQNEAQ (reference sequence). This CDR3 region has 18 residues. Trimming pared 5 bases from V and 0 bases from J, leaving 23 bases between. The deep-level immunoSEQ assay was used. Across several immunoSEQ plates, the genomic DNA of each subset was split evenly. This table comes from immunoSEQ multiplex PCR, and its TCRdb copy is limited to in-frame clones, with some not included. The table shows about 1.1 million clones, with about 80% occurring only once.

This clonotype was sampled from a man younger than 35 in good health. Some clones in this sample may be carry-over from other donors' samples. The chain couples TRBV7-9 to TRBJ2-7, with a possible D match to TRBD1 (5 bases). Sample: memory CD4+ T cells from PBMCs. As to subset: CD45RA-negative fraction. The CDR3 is CASSALLDTHLGSYEQYF. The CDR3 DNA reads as TGTGCCAGCAGCGCTCTTTTGGACACACACTTGGGCTCCTACGAGCAGTACTTC.